Presented here are 30 T cell receptor beta chains from one specimen sequenced in a study of cytomegalovirus exposure and HLA in healthy donors. Here immunoSEQ multiplex PCR was the method, and the copy in TCRdb shows in-frame clones only, minus some. The table lists 250,000 to 400,000 clones, around 90% of them singletons, with around 1% in the top ten. The sample consisted of PBMCs. The receptors stem from a man aged 25-40 years in good health and CMV-seronegative.

This chain's CDR3 is CASSFGGALNYGYTF. CDR3 DNA: TGTGCCAGCAGCTTTGGAGGGGCCCTTAACTATGGCTACACCTTC. The gene calls are TRBV5-5 and TRBJ1-2; weak D call: TRBD1 (5 bases). CDR3 size: 15 residues. V dropped 2 bases and J dropped 1 base, with 12 bases sitting between them. Germline V gives CDR1 SGHKS, CDR2 YYEKEE (reference sequence).

The chain carries TRBV5-8 and TRBJ1-4, with TRBD1 matching 9 bases. V lost 0 bases, J lost 7 bases, and 7 bases stayed unmatched. The germline CDR1 and CDR2 sequences are SGHTS and YDEGEE. This CDR3 region has 16 residues. The DNA for the CDR3 is TGTGCCAGCAGCTTGGGACGACAGGGGGTCGGTGAAAAACTGTTTTTT. Translated: CASSLGRQGVGEKLFF.

The chain couples TRBV15 to TRBJ2-7; 8 nucleotides match TRBD1. This CDR3 comprises 14 residues. Germline V gene data show CDR1 as LNHNV and CDR2 as YYDKDF (reference sequence). V lost 3 bases to trimming and J lost 6 bases; unmatched junction nucleotides: 7. In DNA form, the CDR3 reads TGTGCCACCAGCAGCCGTCGTACAGGGGGCGAGCAGTACTTC. Protein product: CATSSRRTGGEQYF.

The rearrangement joins TRBV6-1 to TRBJ2-1, with 11 bases identical to TRBD2. Trimming at V came to 1 base and at J to 8 bases, leaving 4 bases not matched to a gene. Looked up from germline, CDR1 is MNHNS and CDR2 is SASEGT. The CDR3 has 15 amino acids. The CDR3 here is CASSEGLAGGHEQFF. The DNA of the CDR3 is TGTGCCAGCAGTGAAGGGTTAGCGGGGGGGCATGAGCAGTTCTTC.

This CDR3 is CASSLRTSGGDVNTGELFF. The CDR3 DNA reads TGCGCCAGCAGCTTACGGACTAGCGGGGGCGACGTTAACACCGGGGAGCTGTTTTTT. The V and J genes are TRBV5-1 and TRBJ2-2; 13 bases line up with TRBD2. The germline gives CDR1 SGHRS, CDR2 YFSETQ. This CDR3 contains 19 residues. The V segment lost 2 bases and the J segment 2 bases; nucleotides outside the gene matches: 9.

V gene TRBV4-3 combines with J gene TRBJ1-1, with 8 bases lining up with TRBD1. This CDR3 has 15 residues. V lost 5 bases to trimming and J lost 5 bases; unmatched junction nucleotides: 10. CDR1 is LGHNA and CDR2 is YSLEER in the germline V gene. The CDR3 is CASSEGRDRGTEAFF. The DNA of the CDR3 is TGCGCCAGCAGCGAAGGACGAGACAGGGGAACTGAAGCTTTCTTT.

The chain is built from TRBV6-4 and TRBJ1-5, with 7 bases identical to TRBD1. There are 15 residues in the CDR3. Germline lookup yields CDR1 MRHNA and CDR2 SNTAGT. Unmatched junction bases numbered 9, after V lost 2 bases and J lost 8 bases. In DNA, the CDR3 is TGTGCCAGCAGTGACCCCCGACAGGGTGAAGAGCCCCAGCATTTT. Amino acids: CASSDPRQGEEPQHF.

The V gene is TRBV5-5, the J gene TRBJ1-4; D gene unclear. The V gene lost 2 bases and the J gene lost 0 bases, with 5 bases spanning the gap. CDR1 SGHKS and CDR2 YYEKEE come from the germline V gene (reference sequence). This CDR3 comprises 14 residues. CDR3 amino acids: CASSLLTTNEKLFF. The CDR3 nucleotides are TGTGCCAGCAGCTTACTAACAACTAATGAAAAACTGTTTTTT.

The gene calls are TRBV7-2 and TRBJ1-1, with unresolved D. V lost 0 bases, J lost 4 bases, and 15 bases lay in between. Germline CDR1 SGHTA, CDR2 FQGNSA. The CDR3 is 16 residues long. The CDR3 sequence: CASSLASILSGTEAFF. The DNA for the CDR3 is TGTGCCAGCAGCTTAGCATCGATCCTCAGCGGCACTGAAGCTTTCTTT.

CDR3 in DNA: TGCGCCAGCAGCCCCGGGGGAGAGAATGGCTACACCTTC. Translated: CASSPGGENGYTF. The chain recombines TRBV5-1 with TRBJ1-2, with a tentative D call TRBD1 (5 bases). The ends were cut back, 4 bases at V and 6 bases at J, with 13 bases in the middle. The germline CDR1 and CDR2 sequences are SGHRS and YFSETQ. CDR3 length: 13 amino acids.

J is TRBJ2-6 and V is TRBV11-2; a weak D match, TRBD2 (5 bases). Germline values: CDR1 SGHAT, CDR2 FQNNGV. Trimming removed 8 bases at V and 0 bases at J, with 8 bases between. The CDR3 is 14 residues long. The CDR3 protein is CASREDSGANVLTF. In DNA, the CDR3 is TGTGCCAGCCGGGAAGACTCTGGGGCCAACGTCCTGACTTTC. Full variable domain (remainder filled in from reference TRBV11-2 and TRBJ2-6): EAGVAQSPRYKIIEKRQSVAFWCNPISGHATLYWYQQILGQGPKLLIQFQNNGVVDDSQLPKDRFSAERLKGVDSTLKIQPAKLEDSAVYLCASREDSGANVLTFGAGSRLTVL.

The V and J genes are TRBV4-3 and TRBJ2-7; TRBD1 is a possible D gene (6 bases). Trimming removed 0 bases at V and 2 bases at J, with 8 bases between. CDR3 length equals 14 residues. Germline lookup yields CDR1 LGHNA and CDR2 YSLEER. The CDR3 spells CASSQDRGTYEQYF. The CDR3, as DNA: TGCGCCAGCAGCCAAGACAGGGGAACCTACGAGCAGTACTTC.

On this clone itself: This specimen includes other DNA sequences encoding the same CDR3. The chain recombines TRBV27 with TRBJ2-7, with 7 positions matching TRBD1. Germline values: CDR1 MNHEY, CDR2 SMNVEV (reference sequence). Trimming removed 5 bases from V and 2 bases from J; junction bases left unmatched: 6. The CDR3 contains 14 residues. The CDR3, as DNA: TGTGCCAGCAGTCCGAGGGACAGAACCTACGAGCAGTACTTC. Residues: CASSPRDRTYEQYF.

The rearrangement joins TRBV18 to TRBJ2-7; perhaps TRBD1 as D (5 bases). The germline V gene has CDR1 KGHSH and CDR2 LQKENI. This CDR3 has 15 amino acids. V lost 6 bases and J lost 3, with 18 bases in between. The CDR3 reads CASSGDSPFLYEQYF. Here the CDR3 DNA reads TGTGCCAGCTCGGGTGACAGCCCTTTTCTCTACGAGCAGTACTTC.

The chain couples TRBV4-3 to TRBJ2-7, with D perhaps TRBD2 (7 bases). The V and J ends lost 3 bases and 3 bases respectively, with 18 bases between them. CDR1 LGHNA and CDR2 YSLEER come from the germline V gene. This CDR3 is 16 amino acids long. The CDR3 DNA sequence: TGCGCCAGCAGCCATTTGGGGGGGGCCCTAATCTACGAGCAGTACTTC. Translated, it gives CASSHLGGALIYEQYF.

The CDR3, as DNA: TGTGCCAGTAGTGGGACTAGCGGTTACGAGCAGTACTTC. Its translation is CASSGTSGYEQYF. This chain uses TRBV19 with TRBJ2-7; 11 bases map to TRBD2. The CDR3 contains 13 residues. V trimming: 5 bases; J trimming: 4 bases; junction bases outside the gene matches: 1. Germline V gene lookup returns CDR1 LNHDA and CDR2 SQIVND (reference sequence).

The chain joins TRBV12-5 to TRBJ1-4; 9 bases are a match to TRBD1. Germline-derived CDR1 and CDR2 are LGHNT and FRNRAP. V dropped 3 bases and J dropped 7; count of bases not matched to a gene: 6. The CDR3 is made up of 15 amino acids. The CDR3 DNA reads TGTGCTAGTGGTTTAGCGGACAGGGGCCTTGAAAAACTGTTTTTT. Translated, it gives CASGLADRGLEKLFF.

The V call is TRBV4-1, the J call TRBJ1-5, with D unresolved. V lost 3 bases and J lost 4, with 7 bases in between. The CDR3 has 13 amino acids. Germline CDR1 MGHRA, CDR2 YSYEKL. Written as DNA, the CDR3 is TGCGCCAGCAGCCATGGAGTAAATCAGCCCCAGCATTTT. It yields the protein CASSHGVNQPQHF.

CDR3 residues: CASSQEGTSGGPETQYF. CDR3 sequence (DNA): TGCGCCAGCAGCCAAGAGGGGACTAGCGGGGGGCCAGAGACCCAGTACTTC. This sequence joins TRBV4-1 and TRBJ2-5; the match to TRBD2 covers 15 bases. J lost 4 bases, V lost 0 bases, and 3 bases had no gene match. Germline V lookup: CDR1 MGHRA, CDR2 YSYEKL. The CDR3 is made up of 17 amino acids.

The chain employs TRBV6-4 and TRBJ2-6, with 10 bases that match TRBD1. Trimming cost V 5 bases and J 3 bases; bases outside gene matches: 4. The CDR3 spans 16 residues. CDR1 is MRHNA, CDR2 SNTAGT, per germline. The CDR3 sequence: CASSQTGGVGANVLTF. In DNA form, the CDR3 reads TGTGCCAGCAGTCAGACAGGGGGCGTTGGGGCCAACGTCCTGACTTTC.

The V gene is TRBV29-1, the J gene TRBJ2-3; perhaps TRBD2 as D (6 bases). The CDR3 spans 16 residues. V dropped 1 base and J dropped 1 base, with 15 bases sitting between them. Germline V gives CDR1 SQVTM, CDR2 ANQGSEA. The CDR3 here is CSVEGVADQRTDTQYF. For the CDR3, the DNA is TGCAGCGTTGAAGGGGTAGCGGACCAACGCACAGATACGCAGTATTTT.

The rearrangement joins TRBV7-9 to TRBJ1-6, with 8 bases matching TRBD1. Germline V gene data show CDR1 as SEHNR and CDR2 as FQNEAQ (reference sequence). The CDR3 length is 15 residues. Germline trimming cut 1 base from V and 9 bases from J; bases unmatched to any gene: 5. CDR3 amino acids: CASSLEGTGSSPLHF. DNA for the CDR3: TGTGCCAGCAGCTTAGAAGGGACAGGTAGTTCACCCCTCCACTTT.

This sequence joins TRBV6-5 and TRBJ1-5, with D hard to call. V was clipped by 6 bases and J by 5 bases, with 11 bases between them. The CDR3 contains 13 residues. The germline CDR1 and CDR2 sequences are MNHEY and SVGAGI. CDR3 nucleotides: TGTGCCAGCAGCCGCGATCCTGATCAGCCCCAGCATTTT. As protein: CASSRDPDQPQHF.

The rearrangement links TRBV2 to TRBJ1-5; no clear D. The CDR3 consists of 15 residues. Trimming took off 3 bases at V and 4 bases at J, with 13 bases between the two ends. The germline V gene encodes CDR1 SNHLY and CDR2 FYNNEI. Here the CDR3 DNA reads TGTGCCAGCAGTGATTTCGGAGTAGGAAATCAGCCCCAGCATTTT. This codes for CASSDFGVGNQPQHF.

The V call is TRBV5-4, the J call TRBJ2-7; 8 bases match TRBD1. V lost 0 bases to trimming and J lost 5 bases; unmatched junction nucleotides: 10. The CDR3 spans 16 residues. Per the germline V gene, CDR1 is SGHNT and CDR2 is YYREEE (reference sequence). DNA of the CDR3: TGTGCCAGCAGCTTGGATGCAGGGGGCGGTTTGAACGAGCAGTACTTC. This sequence encodes CASSLDAGGGLNEQYF. Drawing the rest from reference TRBV5-4 and TRBJ2-7, the complete variable domain is ETGVTQSPTHLIKTRGQQVTLRCSSQSGHNTVSWYQQALGQGPQFIFQYYREEENGRGNFPPRFSGLQFPNYSSELNVNALELDDSALYLCASSLDAGGGLNEQYFGPGTRLTVT.

The V gene is TRBV11-2, the J gene TRBJ2-7, with D maybe TRBD1 (6 bases). V was pared by 5 bases and J by 6 bases, with 23 bases between. CDR3 length: 16 amino acids. CDR1 is SGHAT and CDR2 is FQNNGV in the germline V gene. The CDR3 here is CASSARRTSRGSEQYF. The CDR3 DNA reads TGTGCCAGCAGCGCCAGACGCACCTCCAGGGGTAGCGAGCAGTACTTC.

The chain employs TRBV10-3 and TRBJ1-5; D unresolved. CDR3 length equals 11 residues. Germline CDR1 and CDR2: ENHRY and SYGVKD. Trimming pared 4 bases from V and 11 bases from J, leaving 9 bases between. In nucleotides, the CDR3 is TGTGCCATCAGTGCCGGCGGGGCCCAGCATTTT. It is translated as CAISAGGAQHF.

J is TRBJ2-1 and V is TRBV20-1; tentatively, D is TRBD1 (6 bases). Trimming cost V 5 bases and J 4 bases, with 6 bases left between them. Germline CDR1 and CDR2: DFQATT and SNEGSKA (reference sequence). The CDR3 runs 11 residues. The CDR3 here is CSAGQYNEQFF. The CDR3 nucleotides are TGCAGTGCTGGACAGTACAATGAGCAGTTCTTC.

V is TRBV28 and J is TRBJ1-1, with a tentative D call TRBD1 (5 bases). Trimming shortened V by 1 base and J by 11 bases, and 14 bases separated the two germline ends. The CDR3 sequence is 13 residues long. Germline V gene data show CDR1 as MDHEN and CDR2 as SYDVKM. In DNA, the CDR3 is TGTGCCAGCAGTTTATTGGTGGGGCTGGGGGCTTTCTTT. Its translation is CASSLLVGLGAFF. The variable domain in full, with the rest retrieved from reference TRBV28 and TRBJ1-1, is DVKVTQSSRYLVKRTGEKVFLECVQDMDHENMFWYRQDPGLGLRLIYFSYDVKMKEKGDIPEGYSVSREKKERFSLILESASTNQTSMYLCASSLLVGLGAFFGQGTRLTVV.

In its sample, this clone was seen a few times. The CDR3 DNA reads TGCGCCAGCAGCCAAGATGCGATTAGCAATCAGCCCCAGCATTTT. Translated, it gives CASSQDAISNQPQHF. The chain joins TRBV4-3 to TRBJ1-5; no definite D call. Trimming stripped 0 bases from V and 0 bases from J, with 6 bases between. Per the germline V gene, CDR1 is LGHNA and CDR2 is YSLEER. The CDR3 sequence is 15 residues long.